This TCR beta chain was documented in a study of shared clonotypes between healthy human individuals. Selected positively for CCR7 and CD45RO-negative, naive CD8 cells excluded terminally differentiated effector memory CD45RA+ cells. This clone came up once. Germline assignment: CDR1 SQVTM and CDR2 ANQGSEA. Between the trimmed V and J ends, which lost 4 bases and 6 bases, there was a span of 11 bases. This CDR3 has 12 residues. In the original analysis: ImmunoSEQ yielded junction-only sequences lacking quality scores, so filtering differed. Profiled with immunoSEQ multiplex PCR; TCRdb holds only in-frame clones, not every one. V, J and clone size were drawn from that table, and D and trimming were deduced from the DNA. The table includes approximately 720,000 clones, about 90% detected once.

This chain connects TRBV29-1 to TRBJ2-3; D gene uncertain. The TCR was taken from a man aged 25 to 40 in good health. Sequenced input: naive CD8+ T cells sorted from blood. The CDR3 DNA sequence: TGCAGCGTTGGGGAAGGAGACGATACGCAGTATTTT. Its protein is CSVGEGDDTQYF.